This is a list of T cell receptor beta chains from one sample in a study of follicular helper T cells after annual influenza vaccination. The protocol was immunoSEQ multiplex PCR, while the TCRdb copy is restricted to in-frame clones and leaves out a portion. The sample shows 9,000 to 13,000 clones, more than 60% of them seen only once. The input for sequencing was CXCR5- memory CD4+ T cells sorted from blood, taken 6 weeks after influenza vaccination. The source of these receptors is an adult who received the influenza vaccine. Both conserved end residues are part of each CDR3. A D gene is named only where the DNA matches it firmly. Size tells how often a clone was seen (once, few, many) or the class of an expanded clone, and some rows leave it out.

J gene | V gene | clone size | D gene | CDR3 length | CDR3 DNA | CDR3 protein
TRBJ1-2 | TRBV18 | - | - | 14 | TGTGCCAGCTCACCACCGGGACTGGGAGGGGGCTACACCTTC | CASSPPGLGGGYTF
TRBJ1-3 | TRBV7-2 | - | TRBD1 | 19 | TGTGCCAGCAGCTTACGGGCCCGGGACAGGGGGCGGTCTGGAAACACCATATATTTT | CASSLRARDRGRSGNTIYF
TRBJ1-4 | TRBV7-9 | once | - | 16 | TGTGCCAGCAGCTTAGTCCCACCGGGAACTAATGAAAAACTGTTTTTT | CASSLVPPGTNEKLFF
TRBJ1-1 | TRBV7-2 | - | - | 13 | TGTGCCAGCAGCTTACTCGGGGGCACTGAAGCTTTCTTT | CASSLLGGTEAFF
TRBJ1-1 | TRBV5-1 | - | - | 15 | TGCGCCAGCAGCGTCCAGGACCCTATGAACACTGAAGCTTTCTTT | CASSVQDPMNTEAFF
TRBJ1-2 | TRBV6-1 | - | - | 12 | TGTGCCAGCAGTGATTGGGATTATGGCTACACCTTC | CASSDWDYGYTF
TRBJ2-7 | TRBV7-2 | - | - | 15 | TGTGCCAGCAGCTGGGGCGGGGCCTCCTCCTACGAGCAGTACTTC | CASSWGGASSYEQYF
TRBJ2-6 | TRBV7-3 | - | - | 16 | TGTGCCAGCAGCTTATCAGGGGCCTCTGGGGCCAACGTCCTGACTTTC | CASSLSGASGANVLTF
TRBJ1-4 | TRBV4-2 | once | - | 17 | TGTGCCAGCAGCCAAGATCTGGCCGGGGGGAATTCGAGAAAACTGTTTTTT | CASSQDLAGGNSRKLFF
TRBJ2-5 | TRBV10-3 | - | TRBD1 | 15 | TGTGCCATCAGTTCCGGGACAGGGCAACAAGAGACCCAGTACTTC | CAISSGTGQQETQYF
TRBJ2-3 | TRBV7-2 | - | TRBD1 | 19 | TGTGCCAGCAGCCCAACAAAAGCTAGGACAGGGCGTTTCACAGATACGCAGTATTTT | CASSPTKARTGRFTDTQYF
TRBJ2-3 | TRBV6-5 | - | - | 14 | TGTGCCAGCAGAAAGACCTGGGGCGCAGATACGCAGTATTTT | CASRKTWGADTQYF
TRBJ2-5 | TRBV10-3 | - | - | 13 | TGTGCCATCACCGAGACCTGGGGAGAGACCCAGTACTTC | CAITETWGETQYF
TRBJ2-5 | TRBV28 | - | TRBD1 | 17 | TGTGCCAGCACCCCGCCAGCCGGACAGGGAAGTGAAGAGACCCAGTACTTC | CASTPPAGQGSEETQYF
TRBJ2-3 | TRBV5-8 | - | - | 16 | TGTGCCAGCAGCTTGGGAAGGAGGAGGGGAACAGATACGCAGTATTTT | CASSLGRRRGTDTQYF
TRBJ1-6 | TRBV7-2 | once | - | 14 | TGTGCCAGCAGCTTAGGGCAGGGTTATTCACCCCTCCACTTT | CASSLGQGYSPLHF
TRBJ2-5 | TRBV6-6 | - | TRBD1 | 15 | TGTGCCAGCAGGCCCGGACAGGGATATCAAGAGACCCAGTACTTC | CASRPGQGYQETQYF
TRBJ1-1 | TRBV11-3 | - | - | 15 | TGTGCCAGCAGCTTAGGGGACGCAGGGAGAGCTGAAGCTTTCTTT | CASSLGDAGRAEAFF
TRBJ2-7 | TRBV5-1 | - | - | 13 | TGCGCCAGCAGGGCGGTGAGCTCCTACGAGCAGTACTTC | CASRAVSSYEQYF
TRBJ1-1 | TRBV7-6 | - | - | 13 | TGTGCCAGCAGCTCACAGGGAGGTACTGAAGCTTTCTTT | CASSSQGGTEAFF
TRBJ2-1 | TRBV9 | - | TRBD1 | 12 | TGTGCCAGCAGCAGGGACAGGAATGAGCAGTTCTTC | CASSRDRNEQFF
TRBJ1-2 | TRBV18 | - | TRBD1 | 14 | TGTGCCAGCTCACCCAGAGACAGGGACTATGGCTACACCTTC | CASSPRDRDYGYTF
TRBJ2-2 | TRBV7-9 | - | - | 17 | TGTGCCAGCAGCTTAATGGGTAGGGCAACGAACACCGGGGAGCTGTTTTTT | CASSLMGRATNTGELFF
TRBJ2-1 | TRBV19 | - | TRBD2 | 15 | TGTGCCAGTAGTCGGGGATGGGGGGGAAACAATGAGCAGTTCTTC | CASSRGWGGNNEQFF
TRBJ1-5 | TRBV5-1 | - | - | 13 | TGCGCCAGCAGCTGGGCGGAGGGTCAGCCCCAGCATTTT | CASSWAEGQPQHF
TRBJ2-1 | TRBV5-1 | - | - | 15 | TGCGCCAGCAGCTTTGGGTCTAGCGCCTACAATGAGCAGTTCTTC | CASSFGSSAYNEQFF
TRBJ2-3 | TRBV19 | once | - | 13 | TGTGCCAGTAGTATCAGGGGCGCAGATACGCAGTATTTT | CASSIRGADTQYF
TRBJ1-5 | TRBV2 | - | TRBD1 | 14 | TGTGCCAGCACTGACAGGGATAGCAATCAGCCCCAGCATTTT | CASTDRDSNQPQHF
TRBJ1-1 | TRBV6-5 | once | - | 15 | TGTGCCAGCGGAAGCCTAACGGGCGGTGGGACTGAAGCTTTCTTT | CASGSLTGGGTEAFF
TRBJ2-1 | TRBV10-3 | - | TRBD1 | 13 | TGTGCCATCAGTTCGGACAGGGAGAATGAGCAGTTCTTC | CAISSDRENEQFF
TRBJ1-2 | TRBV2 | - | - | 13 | TGTGCCAGCAGGCCGGCAGGGGACTATGGCTACACCTTC | CASRPAGDYGYTF
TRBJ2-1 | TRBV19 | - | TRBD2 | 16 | TGTGCCAGTAGTTCCGGCGATAGCGGGGGGGTAAATGAGCAGTTCTTC | CASSSGDSGGVNEQFF
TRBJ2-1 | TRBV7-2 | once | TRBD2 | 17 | TGTGCCAGCAGCCCTTTGGGAAAGCGGGGCTCCTACAATGAGCAGTTCTTC | CASSPLGKRGSYNEQFF
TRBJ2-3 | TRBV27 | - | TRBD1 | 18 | TGTGCCAGCAGTTCCACGGGCCCCCGGACAGGACCAACAGATACGCAGTATTTT | CASSSTGPRTGPTDTQYF
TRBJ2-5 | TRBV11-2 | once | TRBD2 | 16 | TGTGCCAGCAGCTCCGTGGGGCGGGGGGTGTTAGAGACCCAGTACTTC | CASSSVGRGVLETQYF
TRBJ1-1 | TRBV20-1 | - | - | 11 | TGCAGTGCTAGTTTGAACACTGAAGCTTTCTTT | CSASLNTEAFF
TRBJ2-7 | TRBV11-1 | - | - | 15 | TGTGCCAGCAGCTTATCGGCAGGGGAGTTAGGCGAGCAGTACTTC | CASSLSAGELGEQYF
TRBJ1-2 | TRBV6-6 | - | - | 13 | TGTGCCAGCAGTGAGGACATCAGCTATGGCTACACCTTC | CASSEDISYGYTF
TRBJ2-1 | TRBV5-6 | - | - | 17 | TGTGCCAGCAGCTTGTTCGGTGAGGCGAGCTCCTACAATGAGCAGTTCTTC | CASSLFGEASSYNEQFF
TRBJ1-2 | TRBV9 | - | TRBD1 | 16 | TGTGCCAGCAGCGTAACGACAGGGAAGGGCAACTATGGCTACACCTTC | CASSVTTGKGNYGYTF
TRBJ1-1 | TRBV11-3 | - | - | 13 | TGTGCCAGCAGCCTAGGACAGTCCGCTGAAGCTTTCTTT | CASSLGQSAEAFF
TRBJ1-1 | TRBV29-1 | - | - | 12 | TGCAGCGTTGACCTGAGGGGTACTGAAGCTTTCTTT | CSVDLRGTEAFF
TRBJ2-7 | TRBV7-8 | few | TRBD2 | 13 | TGTGCCAGCAGCAGGGCAGGGAGGGGCGAGCAGTACTTC | CASSRAGRGEQYF
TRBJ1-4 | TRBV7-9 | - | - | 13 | TGTGCCAGCACCAAGACTGGGGAAGAAAAACTGTTTTTT | CASTKTGEEKLFF
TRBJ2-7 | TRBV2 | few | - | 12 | TGTGCCAGCATGGAGGGTTACTACGAGCAGTACTTC | CASMEGYYEQYF
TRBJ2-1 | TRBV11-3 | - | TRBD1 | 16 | TGTGCCAGCAGCTCCCGATCCGGGACAGGGAACAATGAGCAGTTCTTC | CASSSRSGTGNNEQFF
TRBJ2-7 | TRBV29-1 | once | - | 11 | TGCAGCGTTGTTAGGGCGAACGAGCAGTACTTC | CSVVRANEQYF
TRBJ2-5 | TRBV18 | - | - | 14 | TGTGCCAGCTCACCACCGGGGCTAGCAGAGACCCAGTACTTC | CASSPPGLAETQYF
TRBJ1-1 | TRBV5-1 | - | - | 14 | TGCGCCAGCAGCTTGGCGGCATTGGGCACTGAAGCTTTCTTT | CASSLAALGTEAFF
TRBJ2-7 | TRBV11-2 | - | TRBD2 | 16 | TGTGCCAGCAGCCCGGGGTGGCGGGGGGGCCTCTACGAGCAGTACTTC | CASSPGWRGGLYEQYF
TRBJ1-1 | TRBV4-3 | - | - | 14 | TGCGCCAGCAGCCAGTTAGGCGGCACAGGGGAAGCTTTCTTT | CASSQLGGTGEAFF
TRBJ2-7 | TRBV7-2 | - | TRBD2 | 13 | TGTGCCAGCAGCCTGCAGCGGGGTCACGAGCAGTACTTC | CASSLQRGHEQYF
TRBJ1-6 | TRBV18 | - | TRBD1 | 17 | TGTGCCAGCTCACCACCGACAGGGGGCTTGTTGAATTCACCCCTCCACTTT | CASSPPTGGLLNSPLHF
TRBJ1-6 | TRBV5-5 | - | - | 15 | TGTGCCAGCAGCAACGGGCCCTTCACCAATTCACCCCTCCACTTT | CASSNGPFTNSPLHF
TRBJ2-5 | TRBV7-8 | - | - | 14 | TGTGCCAGCAGCTTATGGCGGCTCTCGGAGACCCAGTACTTC | CASSLWRLSETQYF
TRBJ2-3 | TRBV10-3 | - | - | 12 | TGTGCCGGATCAAGCCGGACAGATACGCAGTATTTT | CAGSSRTDTQYF
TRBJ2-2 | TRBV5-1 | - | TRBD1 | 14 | TGCGCCAGCACGGGACAGGTGGCCACCGGGGAGCTGTTTTTT | CASTGQVATGELFF